This T cell receptor (beta chain) was profiled in a study of OX40 agonist ivuxolimab in advanced cancers. Looked up from germline, CDR1 is SGHTA and CDR2 is FQGNSA. Between the trimmed V and J ends, which lost 3 bases and 6 bases, there was a span of 7 bases. The CDR3 has 12 amino acids. The repertoire was sequenced with immunoSEQ multiplex PCR; TCRdb's copy has only in-frame clones and lacks some. The sample records tens of thousands of clones, roughly nine tenths being singletons. The V and J genes are TRBV7-2 and TRBJ2-3; D is unresolved. The input for sequencing was CD4+ or CD8+ T cells sorted from blood, taken in a trial of the OX40 agonist ivuxolimab. The clonotype originates from an adult with an advanced solid tumor such as melanoma, head and neck, liver or kidney cancer. CDR3 sequence (DNA): TGTGCCAGCAGCTTGTTCTCGGATACGCAGTATTTT. Amino acid sequence: CASSLFSDTQYF.